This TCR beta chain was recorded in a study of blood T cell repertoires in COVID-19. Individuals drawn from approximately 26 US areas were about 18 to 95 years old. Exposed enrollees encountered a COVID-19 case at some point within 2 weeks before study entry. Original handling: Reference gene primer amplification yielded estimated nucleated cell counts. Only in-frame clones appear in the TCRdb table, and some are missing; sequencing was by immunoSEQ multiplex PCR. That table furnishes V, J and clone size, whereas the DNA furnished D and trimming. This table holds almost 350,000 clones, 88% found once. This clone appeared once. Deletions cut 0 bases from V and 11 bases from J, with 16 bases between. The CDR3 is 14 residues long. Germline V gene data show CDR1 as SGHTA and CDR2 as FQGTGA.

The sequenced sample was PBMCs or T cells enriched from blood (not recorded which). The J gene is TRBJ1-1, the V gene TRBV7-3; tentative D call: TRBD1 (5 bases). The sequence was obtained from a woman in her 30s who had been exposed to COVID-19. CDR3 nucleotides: TGTGCCAGCAGCTTAACGGGCGGGGGAATGGAGGCTTTCTTT. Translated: CASSLTGGGMEAFF.